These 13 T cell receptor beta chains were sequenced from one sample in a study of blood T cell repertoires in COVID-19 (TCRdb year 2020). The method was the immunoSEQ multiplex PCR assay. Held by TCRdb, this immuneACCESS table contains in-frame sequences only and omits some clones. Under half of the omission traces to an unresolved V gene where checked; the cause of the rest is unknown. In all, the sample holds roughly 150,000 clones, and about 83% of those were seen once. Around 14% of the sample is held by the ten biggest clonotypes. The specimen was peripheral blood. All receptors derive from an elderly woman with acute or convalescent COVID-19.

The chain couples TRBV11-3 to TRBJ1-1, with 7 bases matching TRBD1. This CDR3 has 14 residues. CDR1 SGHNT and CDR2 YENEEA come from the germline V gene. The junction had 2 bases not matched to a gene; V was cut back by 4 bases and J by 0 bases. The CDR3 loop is CASSSGGLNTEAFF. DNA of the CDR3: TGTGCCAGCAGCTCAGGGGGGTTGAACACTGAAGCTTTCTTT.

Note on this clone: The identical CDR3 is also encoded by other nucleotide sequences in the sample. The CDR3 sequence is CASSLTGASYEQYF. CDR3 nucleotide sequence: TGTGCCAGCAGCTTGACAGGAGCATCCTACGAGCAGTACTTC. V and J are TRBV5-5 and TRBJ2-7, with a possible D match to TRBD1 (5 bases). Germline CDR1 SGHKS, CDR2 YYEKEE (reference sequence). This CDR3 is 14 amino acids long. Trimming stripped 1 base from V and 1 base from J, with 9 bases between.

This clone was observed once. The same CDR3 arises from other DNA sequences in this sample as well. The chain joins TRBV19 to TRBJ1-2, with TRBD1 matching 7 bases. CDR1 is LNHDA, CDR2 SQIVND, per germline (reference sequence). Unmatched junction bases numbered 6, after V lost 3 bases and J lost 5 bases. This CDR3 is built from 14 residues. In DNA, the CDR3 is TGTGCCAGTAGTATTAGGCCAGGGGGATATGGCTACACCTTC. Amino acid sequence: CASSIRPGGYGYTF.

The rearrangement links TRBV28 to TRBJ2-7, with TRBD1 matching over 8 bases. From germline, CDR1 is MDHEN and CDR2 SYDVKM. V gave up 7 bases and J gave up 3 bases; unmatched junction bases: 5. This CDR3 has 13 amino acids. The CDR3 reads CASTPDRDYEQYF. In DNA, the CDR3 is TGTGCCAGCACGCCGGACAGGGACTACGAGCAGTACTTC. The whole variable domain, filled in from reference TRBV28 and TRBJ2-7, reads DVKVTQSSRYLVKRTGEKVFLECVQDMDHENMFWYRQDPGLGLRLIYFSYDVKMKEKGDIPEGYSVSREKKERFSLILESASTNQTSMYLCASTPDRDYEQYFGPGTRLTVT.

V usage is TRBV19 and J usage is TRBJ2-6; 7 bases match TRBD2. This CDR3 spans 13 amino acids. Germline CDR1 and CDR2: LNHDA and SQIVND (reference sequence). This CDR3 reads CGGGSSGANVLTF. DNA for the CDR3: TGTGGCGGCGGGAGCTCTGGGGCCAACGTCCTGACTTTC.

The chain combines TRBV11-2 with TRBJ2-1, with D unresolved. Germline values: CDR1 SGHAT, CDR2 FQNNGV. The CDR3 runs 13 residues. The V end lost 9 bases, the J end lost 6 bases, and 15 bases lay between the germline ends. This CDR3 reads CASTWIERNEQFF. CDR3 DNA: TGTGCCAGTACCTGGATCGAGCGCAATGAGCAGTTCTTC. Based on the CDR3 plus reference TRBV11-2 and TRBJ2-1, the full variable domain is EAGVAQSPRYKIIEKRQSVAFWCNPISGHATLYWYQQILGQGPKLLIQFQNNGVVDDSQLPKDRFSAERLKGVDSTLKIQPAKLEDSAVYLCASTWIERNEQFFGPGTRLTVL.

The CDR3 DNA reads as TGTGCCAGCAGCCGGCGGGATGGCTCCTACAATGAGCAGTTCTTC. Translation: CASSRRDGSYNEQFF. J is TRBJ2-1 and V is TRBV7-8, with D possibly being TRBD2 (6 bases). The germline V gene has CDR1 SGHVS and CDR2 FQNEAQ. CDR3 length: 15 amino acids. V was cut by 5 bases and J by 0 bases, with 11 bases left in between.

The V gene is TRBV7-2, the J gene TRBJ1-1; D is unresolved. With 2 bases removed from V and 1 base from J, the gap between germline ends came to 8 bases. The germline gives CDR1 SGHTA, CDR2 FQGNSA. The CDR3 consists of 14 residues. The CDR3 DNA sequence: TGTGCCAGCAGCTTACGGGTTGGGAACACTGAAGCTTTCTTT. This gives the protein CASSLRVGNTEAFF.

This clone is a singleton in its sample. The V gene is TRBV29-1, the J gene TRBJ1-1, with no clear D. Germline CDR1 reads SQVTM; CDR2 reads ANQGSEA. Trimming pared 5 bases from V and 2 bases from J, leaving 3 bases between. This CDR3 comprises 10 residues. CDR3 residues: CSVYNTEAFF. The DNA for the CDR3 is TGCAGCGTTTATAACACTGAAGCTTTCTTT.

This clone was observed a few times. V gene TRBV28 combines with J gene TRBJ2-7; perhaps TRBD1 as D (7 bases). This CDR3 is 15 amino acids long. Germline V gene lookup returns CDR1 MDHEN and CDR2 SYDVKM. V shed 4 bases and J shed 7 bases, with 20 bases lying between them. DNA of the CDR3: TGTGCCAGCAGTTCCGGGGGACAGTCAGAGGGAGAGCAGTACTTC. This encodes CASSSGGQSEGEQYF.

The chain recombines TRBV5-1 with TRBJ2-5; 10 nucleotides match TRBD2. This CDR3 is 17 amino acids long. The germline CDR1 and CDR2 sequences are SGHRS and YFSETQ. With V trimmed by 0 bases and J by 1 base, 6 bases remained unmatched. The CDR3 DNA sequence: TGCGCCAGCAGCTTGGGGGCCCTAGCGGGGGCCCAAGAGACCCAGTACTTC. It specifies CASSLGALAGAQETQYF.

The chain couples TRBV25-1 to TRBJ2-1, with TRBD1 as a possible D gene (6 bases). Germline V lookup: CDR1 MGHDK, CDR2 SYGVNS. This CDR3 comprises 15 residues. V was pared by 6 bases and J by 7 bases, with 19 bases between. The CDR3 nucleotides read TGTGCCAGCAGCCGAGCTTCCGGGACACATAATGAGCAGTTCTTC. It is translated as CASSRASGTHNEQFF.

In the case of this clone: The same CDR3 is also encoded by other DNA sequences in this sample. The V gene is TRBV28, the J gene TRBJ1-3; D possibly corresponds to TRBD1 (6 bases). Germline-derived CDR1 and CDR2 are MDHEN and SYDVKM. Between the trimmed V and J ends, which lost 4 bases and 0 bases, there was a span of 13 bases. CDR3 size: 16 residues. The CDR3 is CASSSLRGPSGNTIYF. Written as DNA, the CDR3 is TGTGCCAGCAGTTCCCTCAGGGGACCCTCTGGAAACACCATATATTTT.